This TCR beta chain was captured by sequencing in a study of CD8+CD57+ T cells in acquired aplastic anemia (dated by TCRdb to the late 2010s). Regarding the complete study: A mean of approximately 2.9 ug of DNA, ranging from roughly 0.2 to 27.4 ug, was extracted from sorted CD4+ and CD8+ cells. CD8+CD57+ expansion was defined as frequency above the mean frequency observed in healthy subjects. What the authors observed across the whole study: Between patients and healthy controls, no significant difference in CD8+ Simpson's diversity was found (P=0.060). Twenty-nine CD8+ CDR3 sequences were shared between patients and controls but appeared highly expressed in patients and within their immunodominant clones.

Genomic DNA was used as template for profiling of TCR beta VDJ combinations and CDR3 sequences. An Illumina HiSeq 2000 was the platform used for TCR repertoire sequencing. The paper's processing steps were these. TRBV/TRBJ rearrangement plots, CDR3 size and DJ length profiles, and Simpson's diversity index were used to assess repertoires. The most abundant DNA sequence in the deep sequencing data was defined as the immunodominant clone. CDR3 amino acid sequences were checked for sharing across subjects and were also compared against the VDJdb database and published repertoires. In TCRdb, the public reads were trimmed at Q25 with fastp and aligned with MiXCR, with productive beta chains retained. For every CDR3 protein sequence, its rows merge into one entry that carries the most common genes and DNA. TCRdb, rather than the study authors, made the V and J calls. The sample table contains roughly 280,000 distinct CDR3 sequences; only one count was recorded for under 60% of them. Of the sample, 1.3% is held by the ten largest clones.

As for this clonotype: Its recognized antigen is unknown. An end of the junction does not agree with germline; a read error may underlie this.

Flow cytometry had shown CD8+CD57+ cell expansion in the patients selected for sequencing. Every patient had severe acquired aplastic anemia, diagnosed using the International Study of Aplastic Anemia and Agranulocytosis and Camitta criteria. No patient had received any therapy when blood was sampled. In this study, sorted CD4+ and CD8+ T cells from the blood of healthy subjects and of severe aplastic anemia patients had their TCR repertoires deep-sequenced. Patients were enrolled under clinicaltrials.gov protocols 00001620, 01623167, 00001397, 00071045, 00081523 and 00961064 in the USA. Ficoll-Paque density gradient centrifugation was used to isolate peripheral blood mononuclear cells. Before DNA extraction, CD4+ and CD8+ T cells were sorted by FACS or by magnetic beads. Taken from the germline V gene (reference sequence), the CDR1 and CDR2 loops are SSHAT and FNYEAQ. From its cysteine to its phenylalanine, the CDR3 spans 13 amino acids. Only the CDR3 part of the read is kept: 39 bases, read in frame from the first base.

The receptor was isolated from a human donor with aplastic anemia. This chain is built from TRBV7-7 and TRBJ2-1; the D region possibly corresponds to TRBD1 (6 bases align). Sequencing was done on a sample of sorted CD4+, CD8+, or CD8+CD57+ T cells (not recorded which) from PBMCs. The CDR3 has the sequence CASSFARGNEQFF. The nucleotide sequence is TGTGCTAGCAGCTTCGCAAGGGGGAATGAGCAGTTCTTC.